A selection of T cell receptor beta chains follows, all from one sample in a study of blood T cell repertoires in COVID-19. Assay: immunoSEQ multiplex PCR; the TCRdb copy retains only in-frame clones and omits some. The top ten clones hold roughly 6% of a sample with some 210,000 clones, over 75% of them seen once. Sequenced: peripheral blood. The receptors originated from a woman aged 40 to 49 who had recovered from COVID-19. The CDR3 runs from the conserved cysteine through the conserved F or W. D genes are given only for firm matches. For some rows the clone size is stated as once, few or many, or as a class when expanded; others skip it.

TRBV12-3/TRBV12-4	TRBD1	TRBJ1-1	NA	TGTGCCAGCAGTGACAGGGGGTTGGCTTTCTTT	CASSDRGLAFF
TRBV28	NA	TRBJ1-5	once	TGTGCCAGCAGTTTCGCACAGGGAGCTCAGCCCCAGCATTTT	CASSFAQGAQPQHF
TRBV19	TRBD2	TRBJ2-1	NA	TGTGCCAGTAGTTGGTCTAGCGGGAATGAGCAGTTCTTC	CASSWSSGNEQFF
TRBV21-1	NA	TRBJ2-3	NA	TGTGCCAGCAGCACCAGGACTAAGAGGGGCACAGATACGCAGTATTTT	CASSTRTKRGTDTQYF
TRBV7-2	TRBD1	TRBJ1-1	NA	TGTGCCAGCAGCTATGCGACAGGGGGCGTTCAAACTGAAGCTTTCTTT	CASSYATGGVQTEAFF
TRBV20-1	NA	TRBJ2-4	NA	TGCAGTGCTAGTACCAGAGCCAAAAACATTCAGTACTTC	CSASTRAKNIQYF
TRBV6-2/TRBV6-3	NA	TRBJ2-1	NA	TGTGCCAGCAGTTACTCTAGCGGTTCGGTCAATGAGCAGTTCTTC	CASSYSSGSVNEQFF
TRBV15	TRBD1	TRBJ1-2	once	TGTGCCACCAGCAGAGATAGACAGGGTGGGCGCTACACCTTC	CATSRDRQGGRYTF
TRBV19	NA	TRBJ1-1	few	TGTGCCAGTAGTATGTTGGCCGGAAAGGACAGGAACACTGAAGCTTTCTTT	CASSMLAGKDRNTEAFF
TRBV5-4	NA	TRBJ2-2	NA	TGTGCCAGCAGCCCGGGAGGTGCGTCAGGGGACACCGGGGAGCTGTTTTTT	CASSPGGASGDTGELFF
TRBV6-5	NA	TRBJ2-1	NA	TGTGCCAGCAGTTCCCCTCGGAATGAGCAGTTCTTC	CASSSPRNEQFF
TRBV27	NA	TRBJ2-6	NA	TGTGCCAGCAAAGAACGGGCGGGGGCGGAGGCCAACGTCCTGACTTTC	CASKERAGAEANVLTF
TRBV7-2	TRBD1	TRBJ2-2	NA	TGTGCCAGCAGCTCCGGACAGGGGGCGAACACCGGGGAGCTGTTTTTT	CASSSGQGANTGELFF
TRBV4-1	NA	TRBJ1-5	NA	TGCGCCAGCAGCCAAGAGGAGGGTAGTTCTGATCAGCCCCAGCATTTT	CASSQEEGSSDQPQHF
TRBV7-3	TRBD2	TRBJ2-3	once	TGTGCCAGCAGCCGGGGACTAGCTGGTACAGATACGCAGTATTTT	CASSRGLAGTDTQYF
TRBV11-2	NA	TRBJ2-2	NA	TGTGCCAGCAGCCACGGACTAAACGGGGAGCTGTTTTTT	CASSHGLNGELFF
TRBV4-1	NA	TRBJ1-1	NA	TGCGCCAGCAGCCAAGATTTGGCCAGTCTGAACACTGAAGCTTTCTTT	CASSQDLASLNTEAFF
TRBV30	NA	TRBJ1-1	few	TGTGCCTGGGAATACAGGGTACGAGCTTTCTTT	CAWEYRVRAFF
TRBV5-1	TRBD2	TRBJ2-7	NA	TGCGCCAGCAGACCGCTTAGCGGGATCTCCTACGAGCAGTACTTC	CASRPLSGISYEQYF
TRBV5-1	NA	TRBJ2-5	NA	TGCGCCAGCAGCTTGTGGGGCGGACAAGAGACCCAGTACTTC	CASSLWGGQETQYF
TRBV2	NA	TRBJ2-1	NA	TGTGCCAGCAGTGAAGTGACATACAATGAGCAGTTCTTC	CASSEVTYNEQFF
TRBV7-8	NA	TRBJ1-5	NA	TGTGCCAGCAGCCTCTCCCCGGGAGGGAATCAGCCCCAGCATTTT	CASSLSPGGNQPQHF
TRBV6-1	TRBD1	TRBJ1-1	NA	TGTGCCAGCAGTGAAGGGTCAGGGGGCACTGAAGCTTTCTTT	CASSEGSGGTEAFF
TRBV20-1	NA	TRBJ2-7	NA	TGCAGTGCTCCAGAAGCCTACGAGCAGTACTTC	CSAPEAYEQYF
TRBV18	NA	TRBJ2-7	NA	TGTGCCAGCTCACCACCTCATGCAGGGGAGGGATCCTACGAGCAGTACTTC	CASSPPHAGEGSYEQYF
TRBV7-8	NA	TRBJ1-5	medium-sized	TGTGCCAGCAGGAAATCCACAGGCCTCAATCAGCCCCAGCATTTT	CASRKSTGLNQPQHF
TRBV21-1	NA	TRBJ2-2	NA	TGTGCCAGCAGCAAGCCCAAGACAGGGGAAGGCACCGGGGAGCTGTTTTTT	CASSKPKTGEGTGELFF
TRBV19	NA	TRBJ2-7	NA	TGTGCTTCCTCCCCTAGGACTCTAACCTACGAGCAGTACTTC	CASSPRTLTYEQYF
TRBV7-9	NA	TRBJ2-1	once	TGTGCCAGCAGCTTAGACGGCCAGGGTAAGAAAAATGAGCAGTTCTTC	CASSLDGQGKKNEQFF
TRBV7-9	TRBD1	TRBJ2-1	NA	TGTGCCAGCAGTCGAGGACAGGGGAGTGAGCAGTTCTTC	CASSRGQGSEQFF
TRBV5-5	TRBD2	TRBJ2-7	NA	TGTGCCAGCAGCTTGACGGGACTAGCGGGAATCGGCTACGAGCAGTACTTC	CASSLTGLAGIGYEQYF
TRBV11-3	TRBD2	TRBJ2-2	NA	TGTGCCAGCAGCTCTAGCGGCCAAGGCAGGGAGCTGTTTTTT	CASSSSGQGRELFF
TRBV4-1	NA	TRBJ1-2	NA	TGCGCCAGCAGCCAAGACCCGAAACCGGAAGGGAGGTACACCTTC	CASSQDPKPEGRYTF
TRBV30	TRBD1	TRBJ1-1	few	TGTGCCTGGGCGGGACAGATCAAGAACACTGAAGCTTTCTTT	CAWAGQIKNTEAFF
TRBV29-1	TRBD1	TRBJ1-1	once	TGCAGCGTTTTTGGACAGGGACGATCTGAAGCTTTCTTT	CSVFGQGRSEAFF
TRBV9	NA	TRBJ2-2	NA	TGTGCCAGCAGCGTAGGCTCAGTGAAGACCGGGGAGCTGTTTTTT	CASSVGSVKTGELFF
TRBV9	TRBD1	TRBJ1-2	NA	TGTGCCAGCAGCGGCGGACAGGGGGCAAACTATGGCTACACCTTC	CASSGGQGANYGYTF
TRBV29-1	NA	TRBJ1-1	NA	TGCAGCGTTCACGACAGAGCCGAAGCTTTCTTT	CSVHDRAEAFF
TRBV3-1/TRBV3-2	TRBD2	TRBJ2-4	NA	TGTGCCAGCAGCCCTGACGGGAGCGGGAGGGTAGCCAAAAACATTCAGTACTTC	CASSPDGSGRVAKNIQYF
TRBV27	TRBD2	TRBJ2-3	NA	TGTGCCAGCACGAGAACGGGGGGAGATACGCAGTATTTT	CASTRTGGDTQYF
TRBV6-5	TRBD1	TRBJ2-7	NA	TGTGCCAGCAGACAGGGGTCCTCCTCCTACGAGCAGTACTTC	CASRQGSSSYEQYF